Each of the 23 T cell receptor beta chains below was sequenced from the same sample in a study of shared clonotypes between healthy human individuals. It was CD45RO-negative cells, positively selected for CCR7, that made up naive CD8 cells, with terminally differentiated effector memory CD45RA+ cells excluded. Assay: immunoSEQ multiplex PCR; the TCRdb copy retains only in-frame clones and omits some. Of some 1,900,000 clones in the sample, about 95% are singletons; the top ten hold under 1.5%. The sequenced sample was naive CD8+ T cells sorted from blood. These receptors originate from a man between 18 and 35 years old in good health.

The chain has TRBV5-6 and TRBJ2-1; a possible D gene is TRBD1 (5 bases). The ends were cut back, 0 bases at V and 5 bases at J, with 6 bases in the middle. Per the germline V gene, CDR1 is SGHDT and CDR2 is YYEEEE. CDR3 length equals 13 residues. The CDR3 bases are TGTGCCAGCAGCTTGGAGGACAACAATGAGCAGTTCTTC. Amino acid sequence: CASSLEDNNEQFF.

The CDR3 is CARSSESGYTF. The CDR3 DNA reads as TGTGCCAGAAGCTCCGAATCCGGCTACACCTTC. The V gene is TRBV5-3, the J gene TRBJ1-2; D is unresolved. TRBV5-3 is designated an ORF whose function remains uncertain. The V gene lost 3 bases and the J gene lost 8 bases, with 8 bases spanning the gap. The CDR3 extends over 11 amino acids.

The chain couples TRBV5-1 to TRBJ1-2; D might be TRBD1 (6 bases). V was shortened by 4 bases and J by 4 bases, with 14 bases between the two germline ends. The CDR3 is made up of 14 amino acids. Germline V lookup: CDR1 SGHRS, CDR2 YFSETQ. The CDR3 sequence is CASSPPGQLYGYTF. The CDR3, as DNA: TGCGCCAGCAGCCCCCCAGGACAGCTCTATGGCTACACCTTC. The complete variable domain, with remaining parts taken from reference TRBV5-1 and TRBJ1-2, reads KAGVTQTPRYLIKTRGQQVTLSCSPISGHRSVSWYQQTPGQGLQFLFEYFSETQRNKGNFPGRFSGRQFSNSRSEMNVSTLELGDSALYLCASSPPGQLYGYTFGSGTRLTVV.

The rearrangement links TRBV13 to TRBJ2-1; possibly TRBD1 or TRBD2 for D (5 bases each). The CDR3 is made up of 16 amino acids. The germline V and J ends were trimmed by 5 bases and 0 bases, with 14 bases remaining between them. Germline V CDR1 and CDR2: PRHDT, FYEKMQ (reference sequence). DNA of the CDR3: TGTGCCAGCAGCCCCGGGGACGCGAGCTCCTACAATGAGCAGTTCTTC. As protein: CASSPGDASSYNEQFF.

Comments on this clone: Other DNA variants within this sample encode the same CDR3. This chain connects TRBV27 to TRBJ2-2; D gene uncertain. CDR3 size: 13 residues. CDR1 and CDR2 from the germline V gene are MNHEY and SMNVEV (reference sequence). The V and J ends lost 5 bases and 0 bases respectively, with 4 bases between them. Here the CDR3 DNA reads TGTGCCAGCAGTCTAGCGAACACCGGGGAGCTGTTTTTT. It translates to CASSLANTGELFF.

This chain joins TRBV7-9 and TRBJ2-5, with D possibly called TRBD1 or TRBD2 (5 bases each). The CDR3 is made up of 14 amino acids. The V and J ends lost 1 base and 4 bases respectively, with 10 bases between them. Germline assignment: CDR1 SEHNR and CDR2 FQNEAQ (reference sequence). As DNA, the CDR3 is TGTGCCAGCAGCTTAGTGGGGGTAGGAGAGACCCAGTACTTC. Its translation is CASSLVGVGETQYF.

This chain's CDR3 is CASSPRNRRGYEQYF. DNA for the CDR3: TGTGCCAGCAGTCCTCGGAATAGGCGGGGGTACGAGCAGTACTTC. The chain joins TRBV6-5 to TRBJ2-7, with TRBD2 matching 7 bases. Trimming at V came to 5 bases and at J to 4 bases, leaving 11 bases not matched to a gene. The germline gives CDR1 MNHEY, CDR2 SVGAGI. The CDR3 extends over 15 amino acids.

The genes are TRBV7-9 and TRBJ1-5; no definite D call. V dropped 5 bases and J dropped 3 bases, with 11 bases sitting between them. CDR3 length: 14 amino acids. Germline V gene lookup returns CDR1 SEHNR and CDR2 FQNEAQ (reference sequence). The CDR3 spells CASSPWQDNQPQHF. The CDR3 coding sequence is TGTGCCAGCAGCCCTTGGCAGGACAATCAGCCCCAGCATTTT.

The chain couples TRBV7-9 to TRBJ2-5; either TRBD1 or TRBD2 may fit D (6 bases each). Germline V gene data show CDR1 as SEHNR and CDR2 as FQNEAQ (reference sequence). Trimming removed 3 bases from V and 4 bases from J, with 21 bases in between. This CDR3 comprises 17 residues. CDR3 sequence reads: CASSLGLRDTGVETQYF. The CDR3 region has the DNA TGTGCCAGCAGCTTGGGTCTGCGGGACACAGGAGTAGAGACCCAGTACTTC.

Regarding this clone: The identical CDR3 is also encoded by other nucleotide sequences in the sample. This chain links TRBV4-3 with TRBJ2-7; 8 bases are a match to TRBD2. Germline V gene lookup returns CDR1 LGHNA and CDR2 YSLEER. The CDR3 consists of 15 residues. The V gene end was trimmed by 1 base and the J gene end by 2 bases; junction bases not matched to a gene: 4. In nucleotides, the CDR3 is TGCGCCAGCAGCCAAGTCTTAGCGGGAACCTACGAGCAGTACTTC. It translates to CASSQVLAGTYEQYF.

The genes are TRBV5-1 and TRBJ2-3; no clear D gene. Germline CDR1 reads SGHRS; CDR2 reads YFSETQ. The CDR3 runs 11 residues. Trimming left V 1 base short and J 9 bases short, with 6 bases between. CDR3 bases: TGCGCCAGCAGCTTGTCCGGGACGCAGTATTTT. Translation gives CASSLSGTQYF. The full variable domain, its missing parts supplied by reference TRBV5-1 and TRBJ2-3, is KAGVTQTPRYLIKTRGQQVTLSCSPISGHRSVSWYQQTPGQGLQFLFEYFSETQRNKGNFPGRFSGRQFSNSRSEMNVSTLELGDSALYLCASSLSGTQYFGPGTRLTVL.

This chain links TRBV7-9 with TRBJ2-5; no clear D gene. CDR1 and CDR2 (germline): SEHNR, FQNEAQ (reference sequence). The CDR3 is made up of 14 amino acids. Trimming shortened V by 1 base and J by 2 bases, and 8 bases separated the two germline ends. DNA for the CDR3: TGTGCCAGCAGCTTAGTCTTACAACAAGAGACCCAGTACTTC. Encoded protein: CASSLVLQQETQYF.

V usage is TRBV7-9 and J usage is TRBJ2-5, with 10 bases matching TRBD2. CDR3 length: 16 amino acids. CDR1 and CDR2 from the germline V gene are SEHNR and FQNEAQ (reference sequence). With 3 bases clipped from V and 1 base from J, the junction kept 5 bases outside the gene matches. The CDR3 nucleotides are TGTGCCAGCAGCTTCCCTACTAGCGGGGTCCAAGAGACCCAGTACTTC. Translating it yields CASSFPTSGVQETQYF.

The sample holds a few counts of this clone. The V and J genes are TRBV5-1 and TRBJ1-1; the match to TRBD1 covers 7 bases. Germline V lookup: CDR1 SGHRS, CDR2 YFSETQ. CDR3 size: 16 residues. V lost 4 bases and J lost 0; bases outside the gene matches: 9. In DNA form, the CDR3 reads TGCGCCAGCAGCCCCGCCCAGGGGGGAATGAACACTGAAGCTTTCTTT. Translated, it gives CASSPAQGGMNTEAFF.

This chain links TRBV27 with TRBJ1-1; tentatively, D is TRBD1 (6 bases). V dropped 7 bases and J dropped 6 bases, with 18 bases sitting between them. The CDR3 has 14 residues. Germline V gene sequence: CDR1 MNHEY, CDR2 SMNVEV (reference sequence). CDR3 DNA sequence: TGTGCCAGCACCGAGGGACATGCCGACGCTGAAGCTTTCTTT. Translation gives CASTEGHADAEAFF.

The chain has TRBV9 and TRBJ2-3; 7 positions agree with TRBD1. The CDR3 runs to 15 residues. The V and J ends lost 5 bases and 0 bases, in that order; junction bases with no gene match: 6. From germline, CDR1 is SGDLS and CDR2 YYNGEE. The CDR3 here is CASRETGASTDTQYF. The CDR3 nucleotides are TGTGCCAGCAGGGAAACAGGGGCTAGCACAGATACGCAGTATTTT. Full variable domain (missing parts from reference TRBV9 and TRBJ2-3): DSGVTQTPKHLITATGQRVTLRCSPRSGDLSVYWYQQSLDQGLQFLIQYYNGEERAKGNILERFSAQQFPDLHSELNLSSLELGDSALYFCASRETGASTDTQYFGPGTRLTVL.

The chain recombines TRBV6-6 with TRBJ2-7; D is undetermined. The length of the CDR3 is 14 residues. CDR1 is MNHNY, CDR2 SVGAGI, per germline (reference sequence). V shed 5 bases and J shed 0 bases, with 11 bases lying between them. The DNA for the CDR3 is TGTGCCAGCAGTGCCCGGGCCCCCTCCTACGAGCAGTACTTC. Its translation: CASSARAPSYEQYF.

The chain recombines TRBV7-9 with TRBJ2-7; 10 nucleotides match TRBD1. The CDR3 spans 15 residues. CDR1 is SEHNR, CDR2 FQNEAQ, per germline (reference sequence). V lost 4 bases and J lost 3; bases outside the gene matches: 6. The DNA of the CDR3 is TGTGCCAGCAGCTCAGGGACAGGGGAGGTCTACGAGCAGTACTTC. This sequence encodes CASSSGTGEVYEQYF.

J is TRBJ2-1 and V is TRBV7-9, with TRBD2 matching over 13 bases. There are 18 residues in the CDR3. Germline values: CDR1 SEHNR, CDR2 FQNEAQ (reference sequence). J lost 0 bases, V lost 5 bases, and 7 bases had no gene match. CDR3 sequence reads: CASSPPTSGGASYNEQFF. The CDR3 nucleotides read TGTGCCAGCAGCCCACCAACTAGCGGGGGGGCCTCCTACAATGAGCAGTTCTTC.

CDR3 amino acids: CASRTGTASYEQYF. CDR3 bases: TGTGCCAGCAGGACCGGGACAGCGTCCTACGAGCAGTACTTC. The chain uses TRBV28 and TRBJ2-7, with TRBD1 identical over 7 bases. Germline CDR1 and CDR2: MDHEN and SYDVKM. The CDR3 runs 14 residues. V was clipped by 6 bases and J by 1 base; unmatched bases: 6.

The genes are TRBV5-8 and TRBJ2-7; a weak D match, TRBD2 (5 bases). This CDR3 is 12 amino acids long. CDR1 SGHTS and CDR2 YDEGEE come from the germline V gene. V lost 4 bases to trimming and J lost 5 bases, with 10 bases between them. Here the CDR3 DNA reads TGTGCCAGCAGCCCCTGGAGGAACGAGCAGTACTTC. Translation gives CASSPWRNEQYF.

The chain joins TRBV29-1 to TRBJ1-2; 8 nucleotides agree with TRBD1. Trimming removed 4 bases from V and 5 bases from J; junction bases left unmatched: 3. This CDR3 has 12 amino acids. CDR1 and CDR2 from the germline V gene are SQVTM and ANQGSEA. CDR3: CSVGQGIYGYTF. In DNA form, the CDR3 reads TGCAGCGTTGGACAGGGGATTTATGGCTACACCTTC.

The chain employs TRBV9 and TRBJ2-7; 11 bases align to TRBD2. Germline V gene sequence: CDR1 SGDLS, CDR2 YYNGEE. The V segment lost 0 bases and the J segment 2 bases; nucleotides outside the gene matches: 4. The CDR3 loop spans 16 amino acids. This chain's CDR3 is CASSVGASGGPYEQYF. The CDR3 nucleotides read TGTGCCAGCAGCGTAGGGGCTAGCGGGGGGCCCTACGAGCAGTACTTC.